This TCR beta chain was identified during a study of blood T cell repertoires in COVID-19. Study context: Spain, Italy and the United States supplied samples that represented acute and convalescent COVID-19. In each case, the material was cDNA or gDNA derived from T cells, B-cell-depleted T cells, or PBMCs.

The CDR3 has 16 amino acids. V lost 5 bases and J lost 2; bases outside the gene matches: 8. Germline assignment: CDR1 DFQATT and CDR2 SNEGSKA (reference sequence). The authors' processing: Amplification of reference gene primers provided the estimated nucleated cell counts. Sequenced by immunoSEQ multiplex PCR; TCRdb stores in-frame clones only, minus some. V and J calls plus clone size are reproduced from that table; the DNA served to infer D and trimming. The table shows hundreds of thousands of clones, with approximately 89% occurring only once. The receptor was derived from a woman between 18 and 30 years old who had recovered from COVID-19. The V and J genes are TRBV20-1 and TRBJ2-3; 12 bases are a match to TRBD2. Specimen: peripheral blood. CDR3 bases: TGCAGTGCTCGTGCGGCTAGCGGGAGGGCCACAGATACGCAGTATTTT. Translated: CSARAASGRATDTQYF.